This T cell receptor (beta chain) was observed in a study of cytomegalovirus exposure and HLA in healthy donors. Findings and limits, study-wide: Later genetic work tied a missense DCLRE1C variant to beta-chain V and J trimming. Common viral pathogens seemed to be connected with several of the most significant clusters, according to a later analysis. In an earlier analysis, productive rearrangement rates for most beta V segments clustered near 87% or 30%.

It was with 60 Vbeta and 13 Jbeta primers that the PCR ran. Sequenced by immunoSEQ multiplex PCR; TCRdb stores in-frame clones only, minus some. Its table records about 72,000 clones. For this clone: What it binds is not known.

The CDR3 totals 16 residues. Germline V gene sequence: CDR1 MRHNA, CDR2 SNTAGT. V was pared by 2 bases and J by 3 bases, with 8 bases of the junction left unmatched. Sequencing was done on a sample of PBMCs. The TCR sequence derives from a man between 40 and 49 years old in good health and CMV-seronegative. The rearrangement links TRBV6-4 to TRBJ2-3; 7 bases agree with TRBD2. In DNA, the CDR3 is TGTGCCAGCAGTGACGCCGGCGGGGGAGGAACAGATACGCAGTATTTT. This codes for CASSDAGGGGTDTQYF.